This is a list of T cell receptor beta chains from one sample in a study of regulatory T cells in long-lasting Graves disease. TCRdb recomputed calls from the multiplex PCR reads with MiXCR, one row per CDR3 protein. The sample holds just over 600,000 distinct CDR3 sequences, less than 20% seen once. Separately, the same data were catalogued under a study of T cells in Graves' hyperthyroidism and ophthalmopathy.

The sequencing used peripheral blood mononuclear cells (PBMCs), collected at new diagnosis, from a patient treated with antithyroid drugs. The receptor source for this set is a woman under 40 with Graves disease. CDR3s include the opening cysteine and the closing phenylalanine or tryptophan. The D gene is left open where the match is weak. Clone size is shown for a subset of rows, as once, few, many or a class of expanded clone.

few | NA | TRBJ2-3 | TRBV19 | TGTGCCAGTAGTATTTCGGGAGCACCCCTCACAGATACGCAGTATTTT | CASSISGAPLTDTQYF
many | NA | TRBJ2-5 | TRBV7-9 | TGTGCCAGCAGCTTACAGCGAGAGACCCAGTACTTC | CASSLQRETQYF
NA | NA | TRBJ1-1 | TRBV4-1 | TGCGCCAGCAGCCAATCAAACAGTGTCGAAGCTTTCTTT | CASSQSNSVEAFF
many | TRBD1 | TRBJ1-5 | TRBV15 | TGTGCCACCAGCCGAGGTGGACAGGGTAATCAGCCCCAGCATTTT | CATSRGGQGNQPQHF
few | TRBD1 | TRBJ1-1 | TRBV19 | TGTGCCAGTAGCGACAGGGGGTTGATCACTGAAGCTTTCTTT | CASSDRGLITEAFF
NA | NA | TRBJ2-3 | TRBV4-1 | TGCGCCAGCAGCCAAGAGGCGGCCTCAGATACGCAGTATTTT | CASSQEAASDTQYF
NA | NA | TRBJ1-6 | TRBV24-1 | TGTGCCACCTCCTCCGGCAGGGAGTATTATTCACCCCTCCACTTT | CATSSGREYYSPLHF
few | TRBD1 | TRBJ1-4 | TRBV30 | TGTGCCTGGAGTAGCTGGGACAGGGTTGGCAAACTGTTTTTT | CAWSSWDRVGKLFF
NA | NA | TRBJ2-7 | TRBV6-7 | TGTGCCAGCCAGCGATGGGGCTTCGACGAGCAGTACTTC | CASQRWGFDEQYF
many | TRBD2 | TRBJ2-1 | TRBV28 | TGTGCCAGCAGTCCGACGTCGAGGGCGGTGGCGGGAGGATCCAATGAGCAGTTCTTC | CASSPTSRAVAGGSNEQFF
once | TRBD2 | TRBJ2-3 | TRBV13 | TGTGCCAGCAGCGCTAGCGGGAGATTACCAGATGCGCAGTATTTT | CASSASGRLPDAQYF
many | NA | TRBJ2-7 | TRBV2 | TGTAGAAGCGGCGGAGGTGTATACGAGCAGTACTTC | CRSGGGVYEQYF
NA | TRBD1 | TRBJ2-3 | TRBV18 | TGTGCCAGCCACTCCTTAATGGGACAGAATACAGATACGCAGTATTTT | CASHSLMGQNTDTQYF
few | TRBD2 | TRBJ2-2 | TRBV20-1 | TGCAGTGCTAGAGTGCAACTAGCGGGAGGTATCGGGGAGCTGTTTTTT | CSARVQLAGGIGELFF
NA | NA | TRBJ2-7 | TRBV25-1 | TGTGCCAGCAGTGAATTGTGGGGGAGCTCCTACGAGCAGTACTTC | CASSELWGSSYEQYF
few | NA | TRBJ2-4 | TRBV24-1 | TGTGCCACCAGTGGGGGTCTCGTGGACATTCAGTACTTC | CATSGGLVDIQYF
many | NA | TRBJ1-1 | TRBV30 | TGTGCCTGGAGGAACCTGGCCACTGAAGCTTTCTTT | CAWRNLATEAFF
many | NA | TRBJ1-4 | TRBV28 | TGTGCCAGCAGTTTACAGGGGAATGAAAAACTGTTTTTT | CASSLQGNEKLFF
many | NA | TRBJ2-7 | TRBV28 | TGTGCCAGCAGACCCCCCCGGGGGTACGAGCAGTACTTC | CASRPPRGYEQYF
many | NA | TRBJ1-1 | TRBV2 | TGTGCCAGCAGTGGGGAGGGAGGCACTGAAGCTTTCTTT | CASSGEGGTEAFF
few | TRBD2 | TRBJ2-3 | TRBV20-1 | TGCAGTGCTAGACCTGGGACTACCCTTAGGACAGATACGCAGTATTTT | CSARPGTTLRTDTQYF
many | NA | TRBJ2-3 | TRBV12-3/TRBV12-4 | TGTGCCATCCAAAAAGGGAGCACAGATACGCAGTATTTT | CAIQKGSTDTQYF
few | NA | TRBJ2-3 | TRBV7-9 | TGTGCCAGCACCGGGAAAGATACGCAGTATTTT | CASTGKDTQYF
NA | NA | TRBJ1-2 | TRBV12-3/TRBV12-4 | TGTGCCAGCAGTTTATTTGGCTCTTTTAACTATGGCTACACCTTC | CASSLFGSFNYGYTF
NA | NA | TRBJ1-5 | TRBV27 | TGTGCCAGCAGTCCGGCTCCGGGCCGGGGGGATCAGCCCCAGCATTTT | CASSPAPGRGDQPQHF
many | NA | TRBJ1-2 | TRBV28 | TGTGCCAGCAGTTCTACTTCAGGCTATGGCTACACCTTC | CASSSTSGYGYTF
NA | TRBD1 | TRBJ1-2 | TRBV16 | TGTGCCAGCAGCCAAGTCGGGACAGGGCAAGGCTACACCTTC | CASSQVGTGQGYTF
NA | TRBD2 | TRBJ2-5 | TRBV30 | TGTGCCTGGAGTGTTGGACTAGAAGCGGGTATGGGTTTGGAGACCCAGTACTTC | CAWSVGLEAGMGLETQYF
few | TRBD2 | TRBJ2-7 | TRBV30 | TGTGCCTGGAGTCGGGGGGCCTACGAGCAGTACTTC | CAWSRGAYEQYF
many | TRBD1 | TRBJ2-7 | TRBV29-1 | TGCAGTGTCCGGGACAGCTACGAGCAGTACTTC | CSVRDSYEQYF
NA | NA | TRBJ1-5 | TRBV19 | TGTGCCAGTAGTATATCCGCCAGCTTCAATCAGCCCCAGCATTTT | CASSISASFNQPQHF
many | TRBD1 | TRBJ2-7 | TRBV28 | TGTGCCAGCAGTTTTGCTGGGACAGGGCGTCCCTACGAGCAGTACTTC | CASSFAGTGRPYEQYF
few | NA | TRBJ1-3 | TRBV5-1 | TGCGCCAGCAGCTACGCGCCGGGGCCCGGAAACACCATATATTTT | CASSYAPGPGNTIYF
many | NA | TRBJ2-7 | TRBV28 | TGTGCCAGCAGTGCCCGTTTGTCTCCCTACGAGCAGTACTTC | CASSARLSPYEQYF
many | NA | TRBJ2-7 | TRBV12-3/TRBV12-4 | TGTGCCAGCAGTCTTGGGACTTTCTACGAGCAGTACTTC | CASSLGTFYEQYF
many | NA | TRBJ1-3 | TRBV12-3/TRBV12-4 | TGTGCCAGCAGTCCGGCAGGGTTCTCTGGAAACACCATATATTTT | CASSPAGFSGNTIYF
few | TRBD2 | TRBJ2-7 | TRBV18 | TGTGCCAGCTCACCAGACGGGCTAGCGGTCTACGAGCAGTACTTC | CASSPDGLAVYEQYF
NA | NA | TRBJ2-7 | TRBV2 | TGTGCCAGCAGTGAATCTCAGCTAAGGCTCTCCGAGCAGTACTTC | CASSESQLRLSEQYF
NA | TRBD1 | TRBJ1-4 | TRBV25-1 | TGTGCCAGCAGTGGTCGACAGGGTCGTGAAAAACTGTTTTTT | CASSGRQGREKLFF
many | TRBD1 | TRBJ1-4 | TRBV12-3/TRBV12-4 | TGTGCCAGCAGCCACGGGACAGGGGAAGAAAAACTGTTTTTT | CASSHGTGEEKLFF
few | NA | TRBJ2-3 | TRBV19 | TGTGCCAGTAGTATCCCCGGGGACGAAGATACGCAGTATTTT | CASSIPGDEDTQYF
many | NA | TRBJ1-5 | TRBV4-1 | TGCGCCAGCAGCCATCCGGGGTTAGGCGGTCTCAATCAGCCCCAGCATTTT | CASSHPGLGGLNQPQHF
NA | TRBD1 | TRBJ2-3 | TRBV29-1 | TGCAGCGCCGCTCAGGGGGCGCATAGCACAGATACGCAGTATTTT | CSAAQGAHSTDTQYF
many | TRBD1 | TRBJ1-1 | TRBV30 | TGTGCCTGGAGTAAAGGGGGCGCTTTCACTGAAGCTTTCTTT | CAWSKGGAFTEAFF
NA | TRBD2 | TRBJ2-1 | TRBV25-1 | TGTGCCAGCAGTGAATCAACCGCGGGAGTGTACTACAATGAGCAGTTCTTC | CASSESTAGVYYNEQFF
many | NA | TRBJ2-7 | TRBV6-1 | TGTGCCAGCAGTGAACGTTATGAGGCCTACGAGCAGTACTTC | CASSERYEAYEQYF
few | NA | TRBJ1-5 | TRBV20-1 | TGCAGTGCTAGGTGGGAGGTCAATCAGCCCCAGCATTTT | CSARWEVNQPQHF
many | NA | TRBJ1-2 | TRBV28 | TGTGCCAGCAGTTTAATGGGAGGGTTGAACTATGGCTACACCTTC | CASSLMGGLNYGYTF
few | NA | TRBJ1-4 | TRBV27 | TGTGCCAGCAGTTTATCGGCCAATCTCGGTGAAAAACTGTTTTTT | CASSLSANLGEKLFF
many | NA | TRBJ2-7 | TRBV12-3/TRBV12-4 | TGTGCCAGCAGGCCCAACCTAGTGTCCAACTACGAGCAGTACTTC | CASRPNLVSNYEQYF
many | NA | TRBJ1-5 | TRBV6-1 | TGTGCCAGCAGCAGGACAAATAGCAATCAGCCCCAGCATTTT | CASSRTNSNQPQHF
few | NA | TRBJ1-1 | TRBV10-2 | TGCGCCAGCAGTGATGATAGGGAAGCTTTCTTT | CASSDDREAFF
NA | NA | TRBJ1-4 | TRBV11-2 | TGTGCCAGCAGCTTCCGGGACGGGATTGAAAAACTGTTTTTT | CASSFRDGIEKLFF
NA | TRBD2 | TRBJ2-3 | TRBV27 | TGTGCCAGCGGTTTTAGCGGGCCTACTAGCACAGATACGCAGTATTTT | CASGFSGPTSTDTQYF
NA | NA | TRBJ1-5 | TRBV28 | TGTGCCAGCAGTTCCTACACGGACTCAAATCAGCCCCAGCATTTT | CASSSYTDSNQPQHF
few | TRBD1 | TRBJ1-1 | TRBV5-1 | TGCGCCAGCAGCAGGACCGGGACAGGGGGCGCAGGGACTGAAGCTTTCTTT | CASSRTGTGGAGTEAFF
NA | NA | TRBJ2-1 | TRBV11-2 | TGTGCCAGCAGACCACCAAGGGGGAATGAGCAGTTCTTC | CASRPPRGNEQFF
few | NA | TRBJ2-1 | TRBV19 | TGTGCCAGTAGTATAGATCAGGCCAGCTCCTACAATGAGCAGTTCTTC | CASSIDQASSYNEQFF
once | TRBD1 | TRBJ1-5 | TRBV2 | TGTGCCAGCAGTGAATGGGGACAGGGGGTTCAGCCCCAGCATTTT | CASSEWGQGVQPQHF
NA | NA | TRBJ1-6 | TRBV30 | TGTGCCTGGAGGGCCGTCTTGAATTCACCCCTCCACTTT | CAWRAVLNSPLHF